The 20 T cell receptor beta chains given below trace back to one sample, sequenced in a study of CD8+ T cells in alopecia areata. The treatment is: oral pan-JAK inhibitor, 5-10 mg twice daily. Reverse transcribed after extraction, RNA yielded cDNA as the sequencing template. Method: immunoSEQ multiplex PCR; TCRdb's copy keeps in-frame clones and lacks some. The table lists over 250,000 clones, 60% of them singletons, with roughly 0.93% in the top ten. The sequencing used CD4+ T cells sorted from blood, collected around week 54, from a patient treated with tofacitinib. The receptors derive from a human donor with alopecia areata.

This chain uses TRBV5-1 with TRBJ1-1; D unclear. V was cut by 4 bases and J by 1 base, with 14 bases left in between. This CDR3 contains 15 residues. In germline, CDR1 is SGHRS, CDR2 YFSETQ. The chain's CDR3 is CASSRPEGPNTEAFF. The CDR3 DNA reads TGCGCCAGCAGCAGGCCTGAGGGCCCGAACACTGAAGCTTTCTTT.

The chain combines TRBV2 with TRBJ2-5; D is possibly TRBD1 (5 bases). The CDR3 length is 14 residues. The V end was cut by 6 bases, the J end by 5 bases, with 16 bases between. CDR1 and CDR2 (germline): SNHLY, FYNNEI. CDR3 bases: TGTGCCAGCAGGTCGACAGAGAGTAGGGAGACCCAGTACTTC. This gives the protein CASRSTESRETQYF.

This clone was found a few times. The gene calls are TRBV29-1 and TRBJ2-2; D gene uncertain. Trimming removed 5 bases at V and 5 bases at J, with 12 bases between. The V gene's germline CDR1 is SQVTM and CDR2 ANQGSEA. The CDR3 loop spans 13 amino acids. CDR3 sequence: CSVLPGRTGELFF. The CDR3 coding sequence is TGCAGCGTTCTTCCAGGCCGGACCGGGGAGCTGTTTTTT.

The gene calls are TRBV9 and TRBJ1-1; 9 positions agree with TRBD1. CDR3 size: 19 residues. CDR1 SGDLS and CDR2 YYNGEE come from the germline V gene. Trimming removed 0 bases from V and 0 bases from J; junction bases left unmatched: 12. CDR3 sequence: CASSVGGTGQGRMNTEAFF. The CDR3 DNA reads TGTGCCAGCAGCGTAGGGGGCACGGGACAGGGACGCATGAACACTGAAGCTTTCTTT.

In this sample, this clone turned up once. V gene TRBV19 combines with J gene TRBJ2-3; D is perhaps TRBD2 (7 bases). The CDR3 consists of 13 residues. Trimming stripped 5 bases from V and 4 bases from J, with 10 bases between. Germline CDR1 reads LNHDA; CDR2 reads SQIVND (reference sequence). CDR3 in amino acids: CASSPGGPDTQYF. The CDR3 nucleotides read TGTGCCAGTAGTCCCGGGGGGCCAGATACGCAGTATTTT.

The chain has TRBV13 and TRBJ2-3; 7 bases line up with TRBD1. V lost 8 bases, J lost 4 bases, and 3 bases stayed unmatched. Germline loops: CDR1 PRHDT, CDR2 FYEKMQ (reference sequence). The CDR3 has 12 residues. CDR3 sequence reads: CASGQGADTQYF. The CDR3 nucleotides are TGTGCCAGCGGGCAGGGGGCAGATACGCAGTATTTT.

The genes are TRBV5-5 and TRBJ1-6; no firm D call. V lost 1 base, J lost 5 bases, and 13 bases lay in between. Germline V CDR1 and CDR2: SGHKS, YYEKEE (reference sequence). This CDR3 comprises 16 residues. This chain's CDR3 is CASSLYRGTHNSPLHF. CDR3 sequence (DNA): TGTGCCAGCAGCTTGTATCGGGGAACGCATAATTCACCCCTCCACTTT.

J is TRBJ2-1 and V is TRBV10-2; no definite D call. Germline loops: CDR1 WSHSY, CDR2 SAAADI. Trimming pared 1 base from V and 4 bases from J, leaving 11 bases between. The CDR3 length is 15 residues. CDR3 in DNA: TGCGCCAGCAGTGAGTTCCCCTCGGCGTACAATGAGCAGTTCTTC. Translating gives CASSEFPSAYNEQFF.

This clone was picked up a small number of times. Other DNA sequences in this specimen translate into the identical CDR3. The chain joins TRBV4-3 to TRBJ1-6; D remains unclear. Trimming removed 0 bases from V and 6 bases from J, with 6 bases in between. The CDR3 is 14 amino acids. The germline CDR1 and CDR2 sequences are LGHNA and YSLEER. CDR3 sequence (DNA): TGCGCCAGCAGCCAAGAGAGTGCTAATTCACCCCTCCACTTT. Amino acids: CASSQESANSPLHF.

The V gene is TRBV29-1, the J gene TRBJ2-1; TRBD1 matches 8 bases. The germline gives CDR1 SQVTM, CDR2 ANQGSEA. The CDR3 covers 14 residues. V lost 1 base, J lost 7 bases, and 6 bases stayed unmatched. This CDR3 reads CSVEGQGRVNEQFF. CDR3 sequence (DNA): TGCAGCGTTGAAGGACAGGGGCGCGTGAATGAGCAGTTCTTC.

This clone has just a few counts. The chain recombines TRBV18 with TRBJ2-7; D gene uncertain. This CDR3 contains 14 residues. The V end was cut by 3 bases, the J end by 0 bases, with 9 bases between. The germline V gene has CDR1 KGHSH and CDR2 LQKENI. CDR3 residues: CASSPPKGSYEQYF. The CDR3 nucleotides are TGTGCCAGCTCACCGCCGAAGGGCTCCTACGAGCAGTACTTC.

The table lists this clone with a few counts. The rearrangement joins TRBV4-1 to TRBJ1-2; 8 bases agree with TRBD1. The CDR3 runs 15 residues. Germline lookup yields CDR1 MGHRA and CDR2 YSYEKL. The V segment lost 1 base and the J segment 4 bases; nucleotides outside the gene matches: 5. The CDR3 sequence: CASSQGQGNLYGYTF. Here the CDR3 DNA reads TGCGCCAGCAGCCAAGGACAGGGGAACCTCTATGGCTACACCTTC.

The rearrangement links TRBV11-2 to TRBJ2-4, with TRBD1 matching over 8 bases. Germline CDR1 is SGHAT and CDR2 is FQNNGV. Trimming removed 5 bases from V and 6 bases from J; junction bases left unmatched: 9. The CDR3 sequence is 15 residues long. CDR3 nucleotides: TGTGCCAGCAGCCCCCGACAGGGGATAACAAACATTCAGTACTTC. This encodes CASSPRQGITNIQYF. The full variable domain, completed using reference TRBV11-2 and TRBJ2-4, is EAGVAQSPRYKIIEKRQSVAFWCNPISGHATLYWYQQILGQGPKLLIQFQNNGVVDDSQLPKDRFSAERLKGVDSTLKIQPAKLEDSAVYLCASSPRQGITNIQYFGAGTRLSVL.

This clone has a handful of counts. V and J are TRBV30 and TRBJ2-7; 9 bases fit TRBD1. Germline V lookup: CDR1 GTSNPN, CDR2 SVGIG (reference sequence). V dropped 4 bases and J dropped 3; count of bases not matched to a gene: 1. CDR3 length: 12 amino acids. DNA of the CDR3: TGTGCCTGGACGGACAGGGGCTACGAGCAGTACTTC. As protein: CAWTDRGYEQYF.

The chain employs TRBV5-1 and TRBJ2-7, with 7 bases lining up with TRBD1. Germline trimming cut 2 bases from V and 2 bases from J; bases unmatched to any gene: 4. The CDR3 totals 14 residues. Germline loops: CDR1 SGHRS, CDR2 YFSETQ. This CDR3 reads CASSLQGQTYEQYF. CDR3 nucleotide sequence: TGCGCCAGCAGCTTACAGGGGCAGACCTACGAGCAGTACTTC.

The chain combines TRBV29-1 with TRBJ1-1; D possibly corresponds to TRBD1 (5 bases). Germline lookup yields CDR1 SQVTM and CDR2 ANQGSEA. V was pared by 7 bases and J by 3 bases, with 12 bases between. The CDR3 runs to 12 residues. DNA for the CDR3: TGCAGCGCAGGGAGGTCGGACACTGAAGCTTTCTTT. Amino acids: CSAGRSDTEAFF.

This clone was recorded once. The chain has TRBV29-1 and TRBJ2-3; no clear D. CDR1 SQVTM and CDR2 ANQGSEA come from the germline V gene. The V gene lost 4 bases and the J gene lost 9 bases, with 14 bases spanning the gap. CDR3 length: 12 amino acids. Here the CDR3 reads CSVAHEPLTQYF. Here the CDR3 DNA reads TGCAGCGTTGCACACGAACCTCTCACGCAGTATTTT.

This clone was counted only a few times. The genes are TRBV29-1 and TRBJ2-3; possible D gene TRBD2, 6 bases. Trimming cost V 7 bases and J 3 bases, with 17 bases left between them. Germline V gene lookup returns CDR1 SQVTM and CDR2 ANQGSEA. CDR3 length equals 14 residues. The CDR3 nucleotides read TGCAGCGCCGACCCCGGGGGAGGTACAGATACGCAGTATTTT. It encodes CSADPGGGTDTQYF.

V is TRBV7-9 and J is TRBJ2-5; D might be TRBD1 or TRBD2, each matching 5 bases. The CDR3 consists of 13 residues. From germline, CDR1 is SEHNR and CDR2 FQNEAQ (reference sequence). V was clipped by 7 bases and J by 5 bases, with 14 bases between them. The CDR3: CASTRGIGETQYF. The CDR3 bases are TGTGCCAGCACCCGGGGCATCGGGGAGACCCAGTACTTC.

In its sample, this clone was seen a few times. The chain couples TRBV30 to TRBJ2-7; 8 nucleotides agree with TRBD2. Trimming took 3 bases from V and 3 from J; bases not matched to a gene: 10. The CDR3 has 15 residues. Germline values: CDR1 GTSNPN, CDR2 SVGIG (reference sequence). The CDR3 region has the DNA TGTGCCTGGAGCGGAAAGCGGGGGCAGGACTACGAGCAGTACTTC. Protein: CAWSGKRGQDYEQYF.